A selection of T cell receptor beta chains follows, all from one sample in a study of blood T cell repertoires in COVID-19. Generated by immunoSEQ multiplex PCR, the TCRdb table keeps only in-frame clones and is missing some. The sample includes roughly 360,000 clones, less than 90% of them seen just once. The sample comprised PBMCs or T cells enriched from blood (not recorded which). The receptors come from a woman in her fifties or sixties who had recovered from COVID-19. Each CDR3 is given with its conserved first and last residue. Each record gives: V gene, D gene, clone size, J gene, CDR3 DNA, CDR3 protein. The D gene is left open where the match is weak. Clone size is shown for a subset of rows, as once, few, many or a class of expanded clone.

>TRBV27|-|-|TRBJ2-1
TGTGCCAGCAGTTTTAGATCCTACAATGAGCAGTTCTTC
CASSFRSYNEQFF
>TRBV28|-|-|TRBJ1-2
TGTGCCAGCTTACTCCAGGGTCCGTACCAACCTTATGGCTACACCTTC
CASLLQGPYQPYGYTF
>TRBV27|TRBD1|-|TRBJ1-4
TGTGCCAGCAGTTTCCAGGGGGGTAATGAAAAACTGTTTTTT
CASSFQGGNEKLFF
>TRBV5-4|TRBD2|-|TRBJ2-3
TGTGCCAGCAGCTCCGGGACTAGCGGGGGGGCCGAAGATACGCAGTATTTT
CASSSGTSGGAEDTQYF
>TRBV19|-|-|TRBJ2-3
TGTGCCAGTAGTACAGGTCACACAGATACGCAGTATTTT
CASSTGHTDTQYF
>TRBV6-2/TRBV6-3|-|-|TRBJ1-1
TGTGCCAGCCGTTGGGGACAAGAAGCTTTCTTT
CASRWGQEAFF
>TRBV19|-|-|TRBJ2-2
TGTGCCAGTAGTATTTTCGCGAACACCGGGGAGCTGTTTTTT
CASSIFANTGELFF
>TRBV19|TRBD1|many|TRBJ2-2
TGTGCCAGTAGTCCGGTGGACAGGGGACCCGGGGAGCTGTTTTTT
CASSPVDRGPGELFF
>TRBV15|TRBD1|-|TRBJ2-5
TGTGCCACCAGCCGCGGGGGGACAGGGGGCATCGAGACCCAGTACTTC
CATSRGGTGGIETQYF
>TRBV5-6|-|-|TRBJ1-1
TGTGCCAGCAGCCGAACCATTAGCACTGAAGCTTTCTTT
CASSRTISTEAFF
>TRBV7-3|TRBD2|-|TRBJ2-1
TGTGCCAGCAGCTTATCGGGGGGGCCCGCCTATAGTGAGCAGTTCTTC
CASSLSGGPAYSEQFF
>TRBV3-1/TRBV3-2|-|-|TRBJ2-7
TGTGCCAGCAGCCAACAACTATTCTCCTACGAGCAGTACTTC
CASSQQLFSYEQYF
>TRBV9|-|-|TRBJ2-3
TGTGCCAGCAGCGTAGAACCCCGGGTGGATACGCAGTATTTT
CASSVEPRVDTQYF
>TRBV19|TRBD1|-|TRBJ1-1
TGTGCCAGTAGTATAAAGGGGGCATACGAAGCTTTCTTT
CASSIKGAYEAFF
>TRBV5-6|-|few|TRBJ1-2
TGTGCCAGCAGCTTGGGACAGTTCGTCTATGGCTACACCTTC
CASSLGQFVYGYTF
>TRBV7-2|-|-|TRBJ2-7
TGTGCCAGCAGCGCCGGGGTTTACTACGAGCAGTACTTC
CASSAGVYYEQYF
>TRBV30|-|few|TRBJ2-1
TGTGCCTGGTCAACGAGCTCCTACAATGAGCAGTTCTTC
CAWSTSSYNEQFF
>TRBV6-5|TRBD1|-|TRBJ1-3
TGTGCCAGCAGTTACGGGACAGCCTTCTCTGGAAACACCATATATTTT
CASSYGTAFSGNTIYF
>TRBV25-1|-|-|TRBJ1-6
TGTGCCAGCAGTGGGCGGGATCCGGCTTCACCCCTCCACTTT
CASSGRDPASPLHF
>TRBV7-3|-|-|TRBJ2-1
TGTGCCAGCAGCCCAATCAGTGAACCATACAATGAGCAGTTCTTC
CASSPISEPYNEQFF
>TRBV2|-|-|TRBJ1-2
TGTGCCAGCAGTGCGGGTTGGGGACTAGGCTACACCTTC
CASSAGWGLGYTF
>TRBV5-1|TRBD1|-|TRBJ1-6
TGCGCCAGCAGCCAGGGACAGGGTGGCAATTCACCCCTCCACTTT
CASSQGQGGNSPLHF
>TRBV10-3|TRBD1|-|TRBJ1-1
TGTGCCATCAGTGCCGAGGGGGCAGGGACTGAAGCTTTCTTT
CAISAEGAGTEAFF
>TRBV7-6|TRBD1|once|TRBJ2-3
TGTGCCAGCAGCTTAAGACCCACTAACAACAGGGGGCGGACTAGGACAGATACGCAGTATTTT
CASSLRPTNNRGRTRTDTQYF
>TRBV4-3|-|-|TRBJ2-3
TGCGCCAGCAGCCAACAAGACAGGACGGACAAAGATACGCAGTATTTT
CASSQQDRTDKDTQYF
>TRBV5-4|-|-|TRBJ2-5
TGTGCCAGCAGCCCGTACGGGATTCAAGAGACCCAGTACTTC
CASSPYGIQETQYF
>TRBV7-2|TRBD1|-|TRBJ1-1
TGTGCCAGCAGCTCTACAGGGGGTTACACTGAAGCTTTCTTT
CASSSTGGYTEAFF
>TRBV2|TRBD1|-|TRBJ1-2
TGTGCCAGCAGGGTACAGGGGGGTACTGGCTACACCTTC
CASRVQGGTGYTF
>TRBV18|-|-|TRBJ1-1
TGTGCCAGCTCAGCACAGGTGACTGGGACTGAAGCTTTCTTT
CASSAQVTGTEAFF
>TRBV7-9|-|-|TRBJ1-4
TGTGCCAGCAGCCCCTGGACATCGCTGGAAAAACTGTTTTTT
CASSPWTSLEKLFF